This T cell receptor beta chain was recorded in a study of cytomegalovirus exposure and HLA in healthy donors. This CDR3 comprises 12 residues. V was trimmed by 8 bases and J by 8 bases, leaving 15 bases between them. Germline values: CDR1 LNHDA, CDR2 SQIVND (reference sequence). PCR involved 60 Vbeta and 13 Jbeta primers. Only in-frame clones appear in the TCRdb table, and some are missing; sequencing was by immunoSEQ multiplex PCR. The table lists about 74,000 clones, around 70% of them singletons. The sequence was collected from a woman aged 40 to 50 in good health and CMV-seropositive. Sequencing was done on a sample of PBMCs. This chain links TRBV19 with TRBJ1-2; D is unclear. The CDR3, as DNA: TGTGCCAGTCAGCAGACGGCGGAAGGCTACACCTTC. Its translation: CASQQTAEGYTF.